The 31 T cell receptor beta chains below all came from one sample that was sequenced in a study of blood T cell repertoires in COVID-19 (TCRdb year 2020). The library was obtained by the immunoSEQ multiplex PCR assay. Not all clones reach the TCRdb copy of this immuneACCESS table, which keeps in-frame sequences only. Checked studies attribute under half of the gap to unresolved V genes and leave the rest unexplained. Here the sample has some 450,000 clones; about 91% occur a single time. Of the sample, over 9.5% is held by the ten largest clones. The sample was peripheral blood. The source of these receptors is a woman between 50 and 59 years old with COVID-19, enrolled during active disease.

J is TRBJ1-3 and V is TRBV5-1, with 7 nucleotides matching TRBD1. V lost 4 bases and J lost 4; bases outside the gene matches: 8. In germline, CDR1 is SGHRS, CDR2 YFSETQ. CDR3 length equals 15 residues. The CDR3 DNA follows: TGCGCCAGCAGCCCTATAGGGACAGCGGGAAACACCATATATTTT. It encodes CASSPIGTAGNTIYF.

The chain employs TRBV4-1 and TRBJ1-2, with 9 bases aligning to TRBD1. This CDR3 is built from 14 residues. Germline trimming cut 5 bases from V and 4 bases from J; bases unmatched to any gene: 5. The germline V gene has CDR1 MGHRA and CDR2 YSYEKL. CDR3 sequence: CASSFTTGGYGYTF. CDR3 nucleotide sequence: TGCGCCAGCAGCTTTACGACAGGGGGCTATGGCTACACCTTC.

The chain has TRBV15 and TRBJ2-4, with D possibly being TRBD1 (6 bases). This CDR3 is built from 16 residues. V lost 5 bases, J lost 0 bases, and 14 bases lay in between. Germline V gene data show CDR1 as LNHNV and CDR2 as YYDKDF (reference sequence). CDR3 DNA sequence: TGTGCCACCAGCCGATGGACAGCTGGAGCCAAAAACATTCAGTACTTC. It specifies CATSRWTAGAKNIQYF.

The chain employs TRBV6-6 and TRBJ1-2; TRBD1 might be the D (5 bases). Trimming left V 6 bases short and J 2 bases short, with 19 bases between. CDR1 is MNHNY and CDR2 is SVGAGI in the germline V gene (reference sequence). CDR3 length: 16 residues. Here the CDR3 DNA reads TGTGCCAGCAGCCCCCCTGGAGGGGCGGCCAACTATGGCTACACCTTC. This encodes CASSPPGGAANYGYTF.

The CDR3 here is CASRRTEAEKLFF. CDR3 coding DNA: TGTGCCAGCAGGCGGACTGAGGCTGAAAAACTGTTTTTT. V gene TRBV12-3 or TRBV12-4 combines with J gene TRBJ1-4; D gene uncertain. The CDR3 contains 13 residues. The V and J ends lost 6 bases and 7 bases respectively, with 12 bases between them.

The rearrangement links TRBV4-2 to TRBJ1-2; tentative D call: TRBD1 (6 bases). The germline V and J ends were trimmed by 0 bases and 5 bases, with 13 bases remaining between them. CDR3 length: 15 amino acids. In germline, CDR1 is LGHNA, CDR2 YNFKEQ. The CDR3 region has the DNA TGTGCCAGCAGCCAAGAGACCAGGGGAATGTATGGCTACACCTTC. This gives the protein CASSQETRGMYGYTF.

The chain recombines TRBV3-1 (or the pseudogene TRBV3-2) with TRBJ2-1; 8 bases align to TRBD1. In germline, CDR1 is LGHDT, CDR2 YNNKEL (reference sequence). Germline trimming cut 4 bases from V and 7 bases from J; bases unmatched to any gene: 6. CDR3 size: 14 residues. As DNA, the CDR3 is TGTGCCAGCAGCCGTATGACAGGGGATAATGAGCAGTTCTTC. Encoded protein: CASSRMTGDNEQFF.

V gene TRBV4-1 combines with J gene TRBJ2-7, with 7 bases matching TRBD2. This CDR3 has 18 residues. Germline V CDR1 and CDR2: MGHRA, YSYEKL. V dropped 0 bases and J dropped 2; count of bases not matched to a gene: 13. The CDR3 sequence is CASSQDAYQTGGAYEQYF. CDR3 sequence (DNA): TGCGCCAGCAGCCAAGACGCGTACCAGACTGGGGGGGCCTACGAGCAGTACTTC.

This chain connects TRBV18 to TRBJ1-2, with 11 bases that match TRBD1. The V segment lost 6 bases and the J segment 3 bases; nucleotides outside the gene matches: 6. The CDR3 contains 15 residues. CDR1 and CDR2 from the germline V gene are KGHSH and LQKENI. CDR3 nucleotides: TGTGCCAGCTCCCGGGACAGGGGGTTGGACTATGGCTACACCTTC. Residues: CASSRDRGLDYGYTF.

J is TRBJ1-2 and V is TRBV4-2; no firm D call. This CDR3 has 14 amino acids. The germline CDR1 and CDR2 sequences are LGHNA and YNFKEQ. V shed 0 bases and J shed 5 bases, with 10 bases lying between them. For the CDR3, the DNA is TGTGCCAGCAGCCAAGATAGCCTGATTTATGGCTACACCTTC. It specifies CASSQDSLIYGYTF.

This clone was recorded only once. The gene calls are TRBV6-4 and TRBJ1-1, with D possibly TRBD1 on 5 matching bases. Trimming took 4 bases from V and 4 from J, leaving 16 bases between them. The CDR3 sequence is 15 residues long. In germline, CDR1 is MRHNA, CDR2 SNTAGT. Written as DNA, the CDR3 is TGTGCCAGCAGTGCCAACGGACACGGAAGCACTGAAGCTTTCTTT. Translated, it gives CASSANGHGSTEAFF.

The rearrangement joins TRBV5-6 to TRBJ1-2; 7 bases map to TRBD1. CDR1 is SGHDT and CDR2 is YYEEEE in the germline V gene. This CDR3 is 13 amino acids long. The V segment lost 6 bases and the J segment 2 bases; nucleotides outside the gene matches: 4. The CDR3 reads CASTGGFNYGYTF. The CDR3 nucleotides read TGTGCCAGCACAGGGGGTTTCAACTATGGCTACACCTTC. Variable domain in full (rest from reference TRBV5-6 and TRBJ1-2): DAGVTQSPTHLIKTRGQQVTLRCSPKSGHDTVSWYQQALGQGPQFIFQYYEEEERQRGNFPDRFSGHQFPNYSSELNVNALLLGDSALYLCASTGGFNYGYTFGSGTRLTVV.

J is TRBJ1-1 and V is TRBV27; TRBD1 might be the D (5 bases). The CDR3 contains 13 residues. The V end was cut by 5 bases, the J end by 3 bases, with 10 bases between. Germline V gene lookup returns CDR1 MNHEY and CDR2 SMNVEV (reference sequence). As DNA, the CDR3 is TGTGCCAGCAGTCCGCACAGGTACACTGAAGCTTTCTTT. As protein: CASSPHRYTEAFF.

V is TRBV11-3 and J is TRBJ2-6, with TRBD2 as a possible D gene (6 bases). The germline V and J ends were trimmed by 5 bases and 2 bases, with 13 bases remaining between them. This CDR3 is built from 16 residues. CDR1 is SGHNT, CDR2 YENEEA, per germline. CDR3 sequence (DNA): TGTGCCAGCAGCCCCGGTCCGGGGGCTGGGGCCAACGTCCTGACTTTC. Its translation is CASSPGPGAGANVLTF.

This clone was found once. This rearrangement joins TRBV30 to TRBJ2-5, with D possibly matching TRBD2 (6 bases). The germline V and J ends were trimmed by 8 bases and 5 bases, with 15 bases remaining between them. Germline assignment: CDR1 GTSNPN and CDR2 SVGIG (reference sequence). CDR3 length: 12 amino acids. The CDR3 nucleotides are TGTGCCCTCCTGACCGGAGGGGAGACCCAGTACTTC. Protein sequence: CALLTGGETQYF.

The rearrangement joins TRBV19 to TRBJ1-2; the match to TRBD1 covers 10 bases. The CDR3 extends over 15 amino acids. Germline V gives CDR1 LNHDA, CDR2 SQIVND (reference sequence). V shed 9 bases, J shed 4 bases, and the junction held 11 bases outside the gene matches. The CDR3 sequence is CASLMTGGLGYGYTF. The CDR3 region has the DNA TGTGCCAGCCTTATGACAGGGGGCCTTGGCTATGGCTACACCTTC.

The V and J genes are TRBV5-1 and TRBJ2-5; D may be TRBD1 (6 bases). Per the germline V gene, CDR1 is SGHRS and CDR2 is YFSETQ. This CDR3 comprises 16 residues. V shed 2 bases and J shed 4 bases, with 18 bases lying between them. CDR3 bases: TGCGCCAGCAGCTTAAGCCTACAGACAGGTGGAGAGACCCAGTACTTC. Protein: CASSLSLQTGGETQYF.

CDR3 amino acids: CSVEENRGHEQYF. For the CDR3, the DNA is TGCAGCGTTGAAGAAAACAGGGGCCACGAGCAGTACTTC. The chain joins TRBV29-1 to TRBJ2-7, with TRBD1 matching 7 bases. V lost 0 bases to trimming and J lost 5 bases; unmatched junction nucleotides: 4. The CDR3 length is 13 residues. CDR1 is SQVTM and CDR2 is ANQGSEA in the germline V gene.

The chain recombines TRBV5-4 with TRBJ1-3; D is undetermined. The CDR3 extends over 13 amino acids. Trimming removed 7 bases from V and 6 bases from J, with 14 bases in between. Germline-derived CDR1 and CDR2 are SGHNT and YYREEE (reference sequence). Written as DNA, the CDR3 is TGTGCCAGCCACCCGACGGGTGTAAACACCATATATTTT. It yields the protein CASHPTGVNTIYF.

V usage is TRBV7-2 and J usage is TRBJ1-6, with TRBD1 matching 8 bases. Per the germline V gene, CDR1 is SGHTA and CDR2 is FQGNSA. CDR3 size: 15 residues. Trimming removed 1 base from V and 7 bases from J; junction bases left unmatched: 3. Here the CDR3 reads CASSLVDRANSPLHF. The DNA of the CDR3 is TGTGCCAGCAGCTTAGTGGACAGGGCGAATTCACCCCTCCACTTT.

This clone was picked up one time. This rearrangement joins TRBV19 to TRBJ1-2; D not certain. This CDR3 is built from 16 residues. V shed 6 bases and J shed 3 bases, with 20 bases lying between them. Germline CDR1 LNHDA, CDR2 SQIVND (reference sequence). The CDR3 nucleotides are TGTGCCAGTAGACAGTCGGGCCCGGGAGGTGACTATGGCTACACCTTC. Amino acid sequence: CASRQSGPGGDYGYTF.

The rearrangement uses TRBV6-2 or TRBV6-3 and TRBJ1-5; D gene unclear. The CDR3 is made up of 14 amino acids. The ends were cut back, 5 bases at V and 6 bases at J, with 14 bases in the middle. The germline V gene has CDR1 MNHEY and CDR2 SVGEGT. DNA of the CDR3: TGTGCCAGCAGTCCATCAACAACGGGTCAGCCCCAGCATTTT. Encoded protein: CASSPSTTGQPQHF.

The J gene is TRBJ1-2, the V gene TRBV19; 12 nucleotides line up with TRBD1. This CDR3 is 16 amino acids long. CDR1 LNHDA and CDR2 SQIVND come from the germline V gene (reference sequence). Trimming at V came to 7 bases and at J to 4 bases, leaving 10 bases not matched to a gene. The CDR3 DNA is TGTGCCAGTACCCCCGGGACAGGGGGCCGTGGCTATGGCTACACCTTC. Its translation is CASTPGTGGRGYGYTF.

The genes are TRBV5-6 and TRBJ1-4, with D perhaps TRBD1 (6 bases). There are 17 residues in the CDR3. The germline V gene has CDR1 SGHDT and CDR2 YYEEEE. The V end lost 0 bases, the J end lost 6 bases, and 18 bases lay between the germline ends. The CDR3 sequence: CASSLEWQGGGHEKLFF. DNA of the CDR3: TGTGCCAGCAGCTTGGAGTGGCAGGGAGGGGGACATGAAAAACTGTTTTTT.

V gene TRBV2 combines with J gene TRBJ1-1; 7 positions agree with TRBD1. The V and J ends lost 6 bases and 6 bases, in that order; junction bases with no gene match: 10. Germline CDR1 SNHLY, CDR2 FYNNEI. This CDR3 contains 14 residues. CDR3 protein: CASRHRGGLPEAFF. The CDR3 DNA is TGTGCCAGCAGGCACAGGGGTGGCCTCCCTGAAGCTTTCTTT.

The genes are TRBV6-4 and TRBJ1-3; no clear D. V was cut by 2 bases and J by 7 bases, with 15 bases left in between. Germline CDR1 and CDR2: MRHNA and SNTAGT. CDR3 length equals 15 residues. CDR3 residues: CASSDRSLGGNTIYF. CDR3 in DNA: TGTGCCAGCAGTGACCGTAGTTTAGGAGGCAACACCATATATTTT.

V and J are TRBV4-1 and TRBJ1-6, with a possible D match to TRBD1 (5 bases). V shed 3 bases and J shed 9 bases, with 18 bases lying between them. Germline V gene sequence: CDR1 MGHRA, CDR2 YSYEKL. This CDR3 has 16 amino acids. Here the CDR3 DNA reads TGCGCCAGCAGCCACCAGACAAGGGGCCTTCGTTCACCCCTCCACTTT. It translates to CASSHQTRGLRSPLHF.

The chain has TRBV19 and TRBJ1-5; 12 bases are shared with TRBD1. J was trimmed by 5 bases and V by 3 bases; bases with no gene match: 2. CDR1 is LNHDA and CDR2 is SQIVND in the germline V gene (reference sequence). The length of the CDR3 is 15 residues. In DNA, the CDR3 is TGTGCCAGTAGTATGGGACAGGGGGCATATCAGCCCCAGCATTTT. Encoded protein: CASSMGQGAYQPQHF.

This chain connects TRBV5-4 to TRBJ1-1; TRBD1 might be the D (5 bases). The CDR3 is made up of 15 amino acids. Looked up from germline, CDR1 is SGHNT and CDR2 is YYREEE (reference sequence). V lost 0 bases to trimming and J lost 7 bases, with 16 bases between them. As DNA, the CDR3 is TGTGCCAGCAGCTTGGACGGGGGTCCCCCCGATGAAGCTTTCTTT. Protein: CASSLDGGPPDEAFF.

This chain connects TRBV6-1 to TRBJ2-5; D not resolved. V was shortened by 0 bases and J by 4 bases, with 9 bases between the two germline ends. Per germline, CDR1 MNHNS and CDR2 SASEGT. The CDR3 totals 14 residues. CDR3 nucleotide sequence: TGTGCCAGCAGTGAAGCCATAGTAGCAGAGACCCAGTACTTC. This translates into CASSEAIVAETQYF.

Remarks on this clone: The same CDR3 is also encoded by other DNA sequences in this sample. The chain recombines TRBV5-1 with TRBJ1-3; no clear D gene. The CDR3 has 12 amino acids. V shed 2 bases and J shed 4 bases, with 4 bases lying between them. Germline lookup yields CDR1 SGHRS and CDR2 YFSETQ. The DNA for the CDR3 is TGCGCCAGCAGCTTCGAGGGAAACACCATATATTTT. Translating it yields CASSFEGNTIYF.